These 20 T cell receptor beta chains originate from one sample sequenced in a study of T cells in Graves' hyperthyroidism and ophthalmopathy. RNA transcripts were the template for amplifying TCR beta CDR3 regions. TCR CDR3 regions were first amplified by RT-PCR with HTBI primers. Using its own MiXCR run on the multiplex PCR reads, TCRdb lists one record per CDR3 protein. The sample includes roughly 250,000 distinct CDR3 sequences, 20% to 25% of them seen just once. Material: blood. The receptor source for this set is a man aged 25-40 years with Graves' ophthalmopathy.

The chain has TRBV27 and TRBJ2-3; D gene unclear. The CDR3 length is 8 residues. Per the germline V gene, CDR1 is MNHEY and CDR2 is SMNVEV (reference sequence). Between the trimmed V and J ends, which lost 7 bases and 12 bases, there was a span of 5 bases. The CDR3: CASTLQYF. As DNA, the CDR3 is TGTGCCAGCACCCTACAGTATTTT.

V and J are TRBV18 and TRBJ2-7, with D possibly being TRBD1 or TRBD2 (5 bases each). V was pared by 0 bases and J by 4 bases, with 13 bases between. The CDR3 loop spans 15 amino acids. CDR1 is KGHSH and CDR2 is LQKENI in the germline V gene. For the CDR3, the DNA is TGTGCCAGCTCACCACCGGGGACGGGGAGATACGAGCAGTACTTC. Protein product: CASSPPGTGRYEQYF.

This clonotype was recorded a few times. The chain combines TRBV12-3 or TRBV12-4 with TRBJ2-1, with 7 positions matching TRBD2. The J segment lost 7 bases and the V segment lost 3 bases, leaving 6 bases of the junction unmatched. The CDR3 extends over 14 amino acids. The DNA for the CDR3 is TGTGCCAGCAGTTTTCGGGGGGATCTAAATGAGCAGTTCTTC. Its translation: CASSFRGDLNEQFF.

The table lists this clonotype with a count of one. The CDR3 DNA follows: TGTGCCACCAGCAGAGATCTAAGGGGACCGTACACAGATACGCAGTATTTT. Its translation: CATSRDLRGPYTDTQYF. This chain links TRBV15 with TRBJ2-3; D could derive from TRBD1 or TRBD2 (5 bases each). Trimming left V 0 bases short and J 2 bases short, with 15 bases between. Germline CDR1 is LNHNV and CDR2 is YYDKDF (reference sequence). The CDR3 is 17 residues long.

This chain joins TRBV3-1 and TRBJ1-5; D uncertain. With 3 bases removed from V and 4 bases from J, the gap between germline ends came to 7 bases. The germline V gene encodes CDR1 LGHDT and CDR2 YNNKEL (reference sequence). There are 13 residues in the CDR3. The DNA for the CDR3 is TGTGCCAGCAGCCAGGGGTGGAATCAGCCCCAGCATTTT. Protein product: CASSQGWNQPQHF.

The chain uses TRBV9 and TRBJ2-6; D may be TRBD2 (6 bases). V lost 5 bases to trimming and J lost 0 bases, with 12 bases between them. CDR1 is SGDLS, CDR2 YYNGEE, per germline. This CDR3 has 16 amino acids. The CDR3 bases are TGTGCCAGCAGTAGCGGAATTTCCTCTGGGGCCAACGTCCTGACTTTC. It specifies CASSSGISSGANVLTF.

The rearrangement joins TRBV7-8 to TRBJ2-1; TRBD1 might be the D (5 bases). The germline V gene encodes CDR1 SGHVS and CDR2 FQNEAQ. The V end lost 6 bases, the J end lost 3 bases, and 15 bases lay between the germline ends. The CDR3 runs 15 residues. The CDR3 loop reads CASRAKDSVYNEQFF. The CDR3 DNA reads as TGTGCCAGCAGGGCTAAAGACAGTGTCTACAATGAGCAGTTCTTC. The whole variable domain, remainder taken from reference TRBV7-8 and TRBJ2-1, is GAGVSQSPRYKVAKRGQDVALRCDPISGHVSLFWYQQALGQGPEFLTYFQNEAQLDKSGLPSDRFFAERPEGSVSTLKIQRTQQEDSAVYLCASRAKDSVYNEQFFGPGTRLTVL.

This clonotype was picked up many times. The rearrangement uses TRBV12-3 or TRBV12-4 and TRBJ1-3; D is uncertain. The CDR3 consists of 15 residues. Trimming left V 7 bases short and J 0 bases short, with 13 bases between. The CDR3 is CASKLDGTSGNTIYF. The CDR3 region has the DNA TGTGCCAGCAAGCTGGACGGAACCTCTGGAAACACCATATATTTT.

The genes are TRBV15 and TRBJ1-2; possibly TRBD1 for D (5 bases). The V and J ends lost 1 base and 3 bases respectively, with 12 bases between them. CDR3 length equals 15 residues. Germline CDR1 reads LNHNV; CDR2 reads YYDKDF (reference sequence). The CDR3 region has the DNA TGTGCCACCAGCAGAGCTGGGGCCCGCTACTATGGCTACACCTTC. This gives the protein CATSRAGARYYGYTF. Full variable domain (outside the CDR3, taken from reference TRBV15 and TRBJ1-2): DAMVIQNPRYQVTQFGKPVTLSCSQTLNHNVMYWYQQKSSQAPKLLFHYYDKDFNNEADTPDNFQSRRPNTSFCFLDIRSPGLGDTAMYLCATSRAGARYYGYTFGSGTRLTVV.

About this clonotype: Possible read error: a much larger clone is one base away. This chain joins TRBV20-1 and TRBJ2-3, with D possibly TRBD2 on 5 matching bases. The CDR3 runs to 15 residues. CDR1 and CDR2 (germline): DFQATT, SNEGSKA (reference sequence). V gave up 0 bases and J gave up 1 base, with 11 bases separating them. DNA of the CDR3: TGCAGTGCTAGAGATCTGGGAGCTGGCACAGATACGCAGTATTTT. Protein: CSARDLGAGTDTQYF.

The gene calls are TRBV6-1 and TRBJ2-2; D not resolved. The germline V gene has CDR1 MNHNS and CDR2 SASEGT. V lost 5 bases and J 0 bases, leaving 10 bases between the germline ends. This CDR3 is 15 amino acids long. The CDR3 bases are TGTGCCAGCAGTCACCTAACTGCGAACACCGGGGAGCTGTTTTTT. This sequence encodes CASSHLTANTGELFF.

In this sample, this clonotype turned up a few times. It may be a read error: a sequence one base away is much more abundant. This rearrangement joins TRBV11-1 to TRBJ2-1; TRBD2 agrees at 7 bases. The V gene's germline CDR1 is SGHAT and CDR2 FQDESV (reference sequence). The CDR3 covers 15 residues. The CDR3 DNA follows: TGTGCCGGCAGCTCGAGCGGGAACCCCTACAATGAGCAGTTCTTC. Protein: CAGSSSGNPYNEQFF.

This clonotype was detected ten times or more. The rearrangement links TRBV28 to TRBJ2-7, with 9 bases aligning to TRBD1. The CDR3 is made up of 15 amino acids. Germline V lookup: CDR1 MDHEN, CDR2 SYDVKM. After removal of 5 bases from V and 7 bases from J, the junction contained 12 bases not matched to a gene. The CDR3 here is CASSPAGTGPREQYF. The CDR3 DNA is TGTGCCAGCAGTCCGGCCGGGACAGGGCCTCGTGAGCAGTACTTC.

Turning to this clonotype: A much larger clone sits a single nucleotide away, making a read error possible. The rearrangement uses TRBV6-2 or TRBV6-3 and TRBJ2-1; D unclear. This CDR3 has 10 amino acids. From germline, CDR1 is MNHEY and CDR2 SVGEGT. This chain's CDR3 is CASRGYEQVF. CDR3 bases: TGTGCCAGCAGGGGATATGAGCAGGTCTTC.

There are many counts of this clonotype. V gene TRBV28 combines with J gene TRBJ2-7, with TRBD2 identical over 7 bases. Germline CDR1 is MDHEN and CDR2 is SYDVKM. The CDR3 totals 14 residues. V lost 3 bases and J lost 6; bases outside the gene matches: 8. DNA of the CDR3: TGTGCCAGCAGTTTGGGTGCGGGAGCTGGCGAGCAGTACTTC. It translates to CASSLGAGAGEQYF.

The chain uses TRBV28 and TRBJ2-2; unclear D gene. Trimming stripped 3 bases from V and 11 bases from J, with 7 bases between. This CDR3 region has 11 residues. The germline V gene has CDR1 MDHEN and CDR2 SYDVKM. CDR3 DNA sequence: TGTGCCAGCAGTTTTAGTGCCGAGCTGTTTTTT. Translation gives CASSFSAELFF. Based on the CDR3 plus reference TRBV28 and TRBJ2-2, the full variable domain is DVKVTQSSRYLVKRTGEKVFLECVQDMDHENMFWYRQDPGLGLRLIYFSYDVKMKEKGDIPEGYSVSREKKERFSLILESASTNQTSMYLCASSFSAELFFGEGSRLTVL.

This clonotype was detected only a few times. The chain combines TRBV5-8 with TRBJ1-1; D uncertain. V shed 0 bases and J shed 11 bases, with 14 bases lying between them. Germline V lookup: CDR1 SGHTS, CDR2 YDEGEE. The CDR3 extends over 13 amino acids. The CDR3 region has the DNA TGTGCCAGCAGCTTGGTTGGAGGGATAACGGCTTTCTTT. The encoded protein is CASSLVGGITAFF. Based on the CDR3 plus reference TRBV5-8 and TRBJ1-1, the full variable domain is EAGVTQSPTHLIKTRGQQATLRCSPISGHTSVYWYQQALGLGLQFLLWYDEGEERNRGNFPPRFSGRQFPNYSSELNVNALELEDSALYLCASSLVGGITAFFGQGTRLTVV.

Details on this clonotype: This may stem from a read error, because a much larger clone lies one nucleotide away. CDR3 in amino acids: CASSLDLLRPDAQYF. DNA of the CDR3: TGTGCCAGCAGCTTAGATCTTTTGCGCCCAGATGCGCAGTATTTT. The rearrangement joins TRBV11-2 to TRBJ2-3; no clear D gene. Germline V gene sequence: CDR1 SGHAT, CDR2 FQNNGV. The CDR3 spans 15 residues.

Written as DNA, the CDR3 is TGTGCCAGCAGCCAAGCAGAGCTCAATTCACCCCTCCACTTT. Translated, it gives CASSQAELNSPLHF. The chain recombines TRBV3-1 with TRBJ1-6, with D uncertain. Trimming stripped 1 base from V and 7 bases from J, with 8 bases between. The germline gives CDR1 LGHDT, CDR2 YNNKEL (reference sequence). This CDR3 has 14 amino acids.

This clonotype appeared many times. The chain has TRBV6-1 and TRBJ1-1; a possible D gene is TRBD1 (6 bases). Germline V gene sequence: CDR1 MNHNS, CDR2 SASEGT. V lost 5 bases to trimming and J lost 5 bases, with 18 bases between them. The CDR3 consists of 15 residues. The CDR3 is CASSKYREAETEAFF. The CDR3 region has the DNA TGTGCCAGCAGTAAGTACAGGGAGGCGGAAACTGAAGCTTTCTTT.